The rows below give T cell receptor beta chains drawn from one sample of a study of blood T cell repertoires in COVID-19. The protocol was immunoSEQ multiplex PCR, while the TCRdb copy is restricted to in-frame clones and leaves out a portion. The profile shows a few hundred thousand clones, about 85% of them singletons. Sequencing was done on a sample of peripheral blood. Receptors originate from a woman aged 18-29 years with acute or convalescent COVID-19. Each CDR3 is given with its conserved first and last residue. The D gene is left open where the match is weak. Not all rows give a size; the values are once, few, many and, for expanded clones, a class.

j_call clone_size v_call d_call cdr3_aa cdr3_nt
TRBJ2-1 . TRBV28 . CASSPSGIQNNEQFF TGTGCCAGCAGCCCCTCCGGGATCCAGAACAATGAGCAGTTCTTC
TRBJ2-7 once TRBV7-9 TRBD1 CASQGAGPYEQYF TGTGCCAGCCAGGGGGCAGGCCCCTACGAGCAGTACTTC
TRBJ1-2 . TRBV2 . CASSERQGNYGYTF TGTGCCAGCAGTGAACGGCAGGGGAACTATGGCTACACCTTC
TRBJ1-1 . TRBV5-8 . CASSSWNTEAFF TGTGCCAGCAGCTCCTGGAACACTGAAGCTTTCTTT
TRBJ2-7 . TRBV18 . CASSPPGGPYEQYF TGTGCCAGCTCACCACCAGGCGGCCCCTACGAGCAGTACTTC
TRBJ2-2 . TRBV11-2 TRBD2 CASTQWREKGELFF TGTGCCAGCACCCAGTGGCGGGAGAAGGGGGAGCTGTTTTTT
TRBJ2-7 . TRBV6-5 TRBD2 CASSLPGLVVYEQYF TGTGCCAGCAGTTTACCGGGACTAGTAGTGTACGAGCAGTACTTC
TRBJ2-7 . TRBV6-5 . CASSRQAYEQYF TGTGCCAGCAGTCGACAGGCCTACGAGCAGTACTTC
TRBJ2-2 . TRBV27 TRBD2 CASSWTSGNTGELFF TGTGCCAGCAGTTGGACTAGCGGGAACACCGGGGAGCTGTTTTTT
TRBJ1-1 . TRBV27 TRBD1 CASSGTRTGWNTEAFF TGTGCCAGCAGTGGGACCAGGACAGGTTGGAACACTGAAGCTTTCTTT
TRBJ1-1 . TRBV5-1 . CASRKYRVSGEAFF TGCGCCAGCAGAAAATACAGGGTGAGCGGTGAAGCTTTCTTT
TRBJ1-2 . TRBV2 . CASSRGGDYGYTF TGTGCCAGCTCACGGGGGGGCGACTATGGCTACACCTTC
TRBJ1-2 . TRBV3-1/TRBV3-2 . CASRAQGGYTF TGTGCCAGCAGGGCCCAGGGTGGCTACACCTTC
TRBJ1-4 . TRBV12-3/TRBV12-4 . CASSSEGNEKLFF TGTGCCAGCAGTTCGGAGGGGAATGAAAAACTGTTTTTT
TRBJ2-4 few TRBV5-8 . CASSTERVIAKNIQYF TGTGCCAGCAGTACTGAGCGGGTTATAGCCAAAAACATTCAGTACTTC
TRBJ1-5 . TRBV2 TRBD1 CASSLLDRPYSNQPQHF TGTGCCAGCAGTCTTTTGGACAGGCCTTATAGCAATCAGCCCCAGCATTTT
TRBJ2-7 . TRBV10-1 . CASSESHGYYEQYF TGCGCCAGCAGTGAGTCGCACGGTTACTACGAGCAGTACTTC
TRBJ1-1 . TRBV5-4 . CASSLVTGMNTEAFF TGTGCCAGCAGCTTGGTAACAGGGATGAACACTGAAGCTTTCTTT
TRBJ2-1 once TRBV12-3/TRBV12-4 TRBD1 CASRINRGHEQFF TGTGCCAGCAGGATAAACAGGGGTCATGAGCAGTTCTTC
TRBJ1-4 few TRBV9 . CASSASPGQRLFF TGTGCCAGCAGCGCGTCTCCGGGACAACGACTGTTTTTT
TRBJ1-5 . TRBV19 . CASSISGYSNQPQHF TGTGCCAGTAGTATATCCGGGTATAGCAATCAGCCCCAGCATTTT
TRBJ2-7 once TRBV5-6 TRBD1 CASSSGTGREQYF TGTGCCAGCAGCAGCGGGACAGGGCGCGAGCAGTACTTC
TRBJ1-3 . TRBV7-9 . CASSLQGLSGNTIYF TGTGCCAGCAGCTTACAGGGGCTCTCTGGAAACACCATATATTTT
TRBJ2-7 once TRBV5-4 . CASRYDRSRSYEQYF TGTGCCAGCAGGTACGACAGGTCCCGCTCCTACGAGCAGTACTTC
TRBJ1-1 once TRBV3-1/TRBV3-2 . CASSQDWQNTEAFF TGTGCCAGCAGCCAAGACTGGCAGAACACTGAAGCTTTCTTT
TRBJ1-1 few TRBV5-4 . CASSLAQQGNTEAFF TGTGCCAGCAGCTTGGCGCAGCAGGGGAACACTGAAGCTTTCTTT
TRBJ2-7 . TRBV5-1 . CASSPVGAVYEQYF TGCGCCAGCAGCCCGGTAGGGGCAGTCTACGAGCAGTACTTC
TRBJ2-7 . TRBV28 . CASRSPSSYEQYF TGTGCCAGCAGGTCCCCATCCTCCTACGAGCAGTACTTC
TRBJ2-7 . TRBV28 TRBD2 CASSLGTSYEQYF TGTGCCAGCAGCCTCGGGACTAGCTACGAGCAGTACTTC
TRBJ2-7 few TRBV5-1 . CASTGPSYEQYF TGCGCCAGTACAGGGCCCTCCTACGAGCAGTACTTC
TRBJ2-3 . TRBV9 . CASSVDTQGTDTQYF TGTGCCAGCAGCGTAGACACACAGGGCACAGATACGCAGTATTTT
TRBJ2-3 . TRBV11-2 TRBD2 CASTSGRTSTDTQYF TGTGCCAGCACTAGCGGGAGGACTAGCACAGATACGCAGTATTTT
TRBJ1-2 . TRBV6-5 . CASRRALANYGYTF TGTGCCAGCAGGAGGGCATTAGCTAACTATGGCTACACCTTC
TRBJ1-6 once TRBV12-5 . CASGSGGSPLHF TGTGCTAGTGGTTCGGGAGGTTCACCCCTCCACTTT
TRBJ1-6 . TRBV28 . CASSVGTSSSYNSPLHF TGTGCCAGCAGTGTAGGGACATCGAGCTCCTATAATTCACCCCTCCACTTT
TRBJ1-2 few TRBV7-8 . CASSLGTGAGDGYTF TGTGCCAGCAGCTTAGGTACAGGTGCGGGGGATGGCTACACCTTC
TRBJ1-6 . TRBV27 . CASRQRGGTYNSPLHF TGTGCCAGCAGGCAGAGGGGGGGGACCTATAATTCACCCCTCCACTTT
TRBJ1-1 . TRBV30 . CAWIDTSSDMNTEAFF TGTGCCTGGATTGACACAAGTTCGGACATGAACACTGAAGCTTTCTTT
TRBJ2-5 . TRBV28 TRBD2 CASSPVGTSGKTQYF TGTGCCAGCAGTCCAGTCGGGACTAGCGGGAAGACCCAGTACTTC
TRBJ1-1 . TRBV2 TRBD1 CASSGDSMAEAFF TGTGCCAGCAGTGGGGACAGTATGGCTGAAGCTTTCTTT
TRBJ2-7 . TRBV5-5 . CASSLLQVSNDEQYF TGTGCCAGCAGCCTACTACAGGTCTCAAACGACGAGCAGTACTTC
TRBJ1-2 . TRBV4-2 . CASSQEGVGGHYGYTF TGTGCCAGCAGCCAAGAAGGCGTGGGAGGCCACTATGGCTACACCTTC
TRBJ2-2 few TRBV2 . CASKLDSNQNTGELFF TGTGCCAGCAAGCTAGACTCAAACCAGAACACCGGGGAGCTGTTTTTT
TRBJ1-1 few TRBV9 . CASSVHLNTEAFF TGTGCCAGCAGCGTACACTTGAACACTGAAGCTTTCTTT
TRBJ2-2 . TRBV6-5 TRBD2 CASYPSGRPGELFF TGTGCCAGCTACCCTAGCGGGAGGCCCGGGGAGCTGTTTTTT
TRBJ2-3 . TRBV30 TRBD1 CAWSGQGSRVTDTQYF TGTGCCTGGAGCGGACAGGGTTCCAGGGTCACAGATACGCAGTATTTT